One and the same sample provided the 3 T cell receptor beta chains below, sequenced in a study of blood T cells in healthy people across ages. A sample-barcoded 5' primer and a J-beta primer mix were used in a second PCR of roughly 7 to 11 cycles. TCRdb re-called the 5' RACE reads with MiXCR, one entry per CDR3 protein. The data contain 450,000 to 700,000 distinct CDR3 sequences, 25% to 30% of them singletons. The sample was blood. Receptors were obtained from a woman in her seventies in good health.

On this clonotype: A read error may account for a junction end that differs from germline. The gene calls are TRBV7-9 and TRBJ1-3; D is possibly TRBD1 (5 bases). This CDR3 is built from 16 residues. Germline V lookup: CDR1 SEHNR, CDR2 FQNEAQ (reference sequence). In DNA form, the CDR3 reads TGTGCCAGTAGGTCACAGGACTTAGTCTCTGGAAACACTATATATTTT. The encoded protein is CASRSQDLVSGNTIYF.

This clonotype turned up a few times. The chain combines TRBV20-1 with TRBJ2-5; tentative D call: TRBD2 (5 bases). Germline V lookup: CDR1 DFQATT, CDR2 SNEGSKA (reference sequence). Trimming cost V 0 bases and J 7 bases, with 9 bases left between them. The length of the CDR3 is 12 residues. The CDR3 region has the DNA TGCAGTGCTAGAGAGAGCGGTGGGACCCAGTACTTC. This gives the protein CSARESGGTQYF.

The rearrangement uses TRBV7-2 and TRBJ2-1; 9 bases line up with TRBD1. CDR3 size: 15 residues. Per the germline V gene, CDR1 is SGHTA and CDR2 is FQGNSA. V gave up 6 bases and J gave up 5 bases; unmatched junction bases: 8. CDR3 coding DNA: TGTGCCAGCAGGACCGGGACAGGGACGAACAATGAGCAGTTCTTC. Amino acids: CASRTGTGTNNEQFF. The full variable domain, its missing parts supplied by reference TRBV7-2 and TRBJ2-1, is GAGVSQSPSNKVTEKGKDVELRCDPISGHTALYWYRQSLGQGLEFLIYFQGNSAPDKSGLPSDRFSAERTGGSVSTLTIQRTQQEDSAVYLCASRTGTGTNNEQFFGPGTRLTVL.